This TCR beta chain was captured by sequencing in a study of long-term antiretroviral therapy in people with HIV. Version v3.0 of the immunoSEQ assay was performed at survey level. This table comes from immunoSEQ multiplex PCR, and its TCRdb copy is limited to in-frame clones, with some not included. The sample consists of about 25,000 clones, about 86% of them appearing once. Clinicians in the United States treated all participants with HIV. The CDR3 totals 14 residues. The V end lost 1 base, the J end lost 0 bases, and 7 bases lay between the germline ends. Per the germline V gene, CDR1 is SGHVS and CDR2 is FQNEAQ.

Sequenced here: unsorted PBMCs, sampled 1.2 years after starting antiretroviral therapy. The clonotype originates from a man aged 45-65 years with HIV. The chain couples TRBV7-8 to TRBJ2-7; D unclear. CDR3 nucleotides: TGTGCCAGCAGCTTAGACATGGGCTCCTACGAGCAGTACTTC. Its protein product is CASSLDMGSYEQYF. Together with reference TRBV7-8 and TRBJ2-7, the CDR3 gives the full variable domain: GAGVSQSPRYKVAKRGQDVALRCDPISGHVSLFWYQQALGQGPEFLTYFQNEAQLDKSGLPSDRFFAERPEGSVSTLKIQRTQQEDSAVYLCASSLDMGSYEQYFGPGTRLTVT.